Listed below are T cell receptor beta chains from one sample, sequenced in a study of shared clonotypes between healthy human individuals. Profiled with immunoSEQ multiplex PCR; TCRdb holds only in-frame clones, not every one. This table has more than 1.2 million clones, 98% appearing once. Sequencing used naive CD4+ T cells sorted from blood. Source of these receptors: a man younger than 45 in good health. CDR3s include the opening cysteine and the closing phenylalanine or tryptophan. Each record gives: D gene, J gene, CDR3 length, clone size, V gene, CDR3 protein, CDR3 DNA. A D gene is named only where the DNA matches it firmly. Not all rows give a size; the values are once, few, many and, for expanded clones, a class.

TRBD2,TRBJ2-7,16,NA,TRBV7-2,CASSLIFREGVLGQYF,TGTGCCAGCAGCTTAATTTTCCGGGAGGGCGTTTTGGGGCAGTACTTC
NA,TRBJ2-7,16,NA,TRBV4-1,CASSPPGPGGAYEQYF,TGCGCCAGCAGCCCACCGGGTCCAGGAGGGGCGTACGAGCAGTACTTC
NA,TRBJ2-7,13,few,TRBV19,CASTLDRLYEQYF,TGTGCCAGTACCCTGGACCGCCTCTACGAGCAGTACTTC
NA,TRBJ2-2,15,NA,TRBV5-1,CASSLGGTSTGELFF,TGCGCCAGCAGCTTGGGCGGGACCAGCACCGGGGAGCTGTTTTTT
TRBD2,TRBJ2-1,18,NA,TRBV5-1,CASSIYGTSGSSYNEQFF,TGCGCCAGCAGCATATATGGGACTAGCGGAAGCTCCTACAATGAGCAGTTCTTC
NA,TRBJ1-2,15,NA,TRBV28,CASSEETRERRGYTF,TGTGCCAGCAGTGAGGAGACCAGGGAAAGGAGAGGCTACACCTTC
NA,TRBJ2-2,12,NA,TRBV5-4,CASSWSGGELFF,TGTGCCAGCAGCTGGTCTGGCGGGGAGCTGTTTTTT
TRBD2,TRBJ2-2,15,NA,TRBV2,CARQRTSGNTGELFF,TGTGCCAGACAAAGGACTAGCGGGAACACCGGGGAGCTGTTTTTT
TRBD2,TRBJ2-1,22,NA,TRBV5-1,CASSYYPLAGGYKGRVYNEQFF,TGCGCCAGCAGCTACTACCCTCTAGCGGGAGGATATAAGGGGAGGGTCTACAATGAGCAGTTCTTC
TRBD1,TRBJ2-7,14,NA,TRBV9,CASSVGQGPYEQYF,TGTGCCAGCAGCGTTGGACAGGGTCCCTACGAGCAGTACTTC
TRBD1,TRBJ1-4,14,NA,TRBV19,CASCQTGVNEKLFF,TGTGCCAGTTGCCAGACAGGGGTAAATGAAAAACTGTTTTTT